Shown below are 14 T cell receptor beta chains from a single sample sequenced in a study of cytomegalovirus exposure and HLA in healthy donors. The PCR was carried out with 60 Vbeta primers and 13 Jbeta primers. The table came from immunoSEQ multiplex PCR; TCRdb's copy has only in-frame clones and leaves some out. Its clone listing holds about 150,000 clones. Input material: PBMCs. These TCRs come from a woman between 50 and 59 years old in good health and CMV-seronegative.

The V and J genes are TRBV11-3 and TRBJ2-3; 7 positions match TRBD2. Unmatched junction bases numbered 4, after V lost 1 base and J lost 6 bases. The CDR3 runs 14 residues. The V gene's germline CDR1 is SGHNT and CDR2 YENEEA. As DNA, the CDR3 is TGTGCCAGCAGCTTAGGGAGCGGGGTCGATACGCAGTATTTT. Its protein product is CASSLGSGVDTQYF. The full variable domain, in which reference TRBV11-3 and TRBJ2-3 provide the parts outside the CDR3, is EAGVVQSPRYKIIEKKQPVAFWCNPISGHNTLYWYLQNLGQGPELLIRYENEEAVDDSQLPKDRFSAERLKGVDSTLKIQPAELGDSAVYLCASSLGSGVDTQYFGPGTRLTVL.

The chain has TRBV6-5 and TRBJ2-5; D is possibly TRBD1 (6 bases). The end of the DNA aligns better with TRBJ2-7, so the J call may be wrong. The V gene's germline CDR1 is MNHEY and CDR2 SVGAGI. There are 13 residues in the CDR3. In DNA, the CDR3 is TGTGCCAGCAGGAGCGCAGGGGTGTACGAGCAGTACTTC. Translating gives CASRSAGVYEQYF.

This chain uses TRBV9 with TRBJ1-2; TRBD1 matches at 8 bases. CDR1 SGDLS and CDR2 YYNGEE come from the germline V gene. The CDR3 consists of 14 residues. Unmatched junction bases numbered 6, after V lost 4 bases and J lost 4 bases. The CDR3 protein is CASSPWTGLYGYTF. The CDR3 region has the DNA TGTGCCAGCAGCCCTTGGACAGGGCTCTATGGCTACACCTTC.

The V and J genes are TRBV6-1 and TRBJ1-5; D gene unclear. The ends were cut back, 2 bases at V and 4 bases at J, with 9 bases in the middle. The germline V gene has CDR1 MNHNS and CDR2 SASEGT. This CDR3 has 14 amino acids. The CDR3: CASSEQVGNQPQHF. DNA of the CDR3: TGTGCCAGCAGTGAACAGGTTGGTAATCAGCCCCAGCATTTT.

The chain joins TRBV18 to TRBJ2-7; tentative D call: TRBD1 (5 bases). The CDR3 runs to 13 residues. CDR1 is KGHSH and CDR2 is LQKENI in the germline V gene. Trimming removed 3 bases at V and 6 bases at J, with 12 bases between. Here the CDR3 DNA reads TGTGCCAGCTCACCCGGTGTCAGGGTCGAGCAGTACTTC. Residues: CASSPGVRVEQYF.

This chain connects TRBV15 to TRBJ2-2; D is unresolved. V lost 0 bases, J lost 9 bases, and 8 bases lay in between. Germline values: CDR1 LNHNV, CDR2 YYDKDF (reference sequence). The CDR3 spans 13 residues. The CDR3 DNA sequence: TGTGCCACCAGCAGAGATATCACAAGGGAGCTGTTTTTT. This gives the protein CATSRDITRELFF.

The V gene is TRBV6-1, the J gene TRBJ1-3; D not certain. V shed 8 bases and J shed 2 bases, with 13 bases lying between them. Looked up from germline, CDR1 is MNHNS and CDR2 is SASEGT. The CDR3 contains 14 residues. DNA of the CDR3: TGTGCCAGCGCCTCCGGGAGTACTGGAAACACCATATATTTT. Its translation is CASASGSTGNTIYF.

The rearrangement joins TRBV7-9 to TRBJ2-3; D not resolved. The germline CDR1 and CDR2 sequences are SEHNR and FQNEAQ (reference sequence). Trimming took 2 bases from V and 3 from J, leaving 3 bases between them. The length of the CDR3 is 12 residues. The CDR3 bases are TGTGCCAGCAGCTTAATAACAGATACGCAGTATTTT. Amino acid sequence: CASSLITDTQYF.

V usage is TRBV14 and J usage is TRBJ2-7; 14 nucleotides match TRBD2. Germline assignment: CDR1 SGHDN and CDR2 FVKESK. The ends lost 0 bases at V and 9 bases at J; junction bases unmatched: 7. This CDR3 comprises 16 residues. CDR3 protein: CASSQDLGTSGGLQYF. CDR3 DNA sequence: TGTGCCAGCAGCCAAGATCTGGGGACTAGCGGGGGATTGCAGTACTTC.

This chain uses TRBV27 with TRBJ1-2, with 7 bases lining up with TRBD1. Per germline, CDR1 MNHEY and CDR2 SMNVEV (reference sequence). Germline trimming cut 6 bases from V and 0 bases from J; bases unmatched to any gene: 4. The CDR3 spans 14 residues. CDR3 sequence: CASRGGTANYGYTF. CDR3 DNA sequence: TGTGCCAGCAGGGGTGGGACAGCTAACTATGGCTACACCTTC.

The chain links TRBV28 to TRBJ1-5, with a weak D call TRBD1 (5 bases). CDR1 MDHEN and CDR2 SYDVKM come from the germline V gene. Trimming took off 8 bases at V and 2 bases at J, with 7 bases between the two ends. The CDR3 length is 12 residues. The DNA for the CDR3 is TGTGCCAGCCGGGGGGGCAATCAGCCCCAGCATTTT. It specifies CASRGGNQPQHF.

The V gene is TRBV29-1, the J gene TRBJ1-2; the match to TRBD1 covers 8 bases. CDR1 and CDR2 from the germline V gene are SQVTM and ANQGSEA. CDR3 length: 12 amino acids. J lost 3 bases, V lost 4 bases, and 1 base had no gene match. The CDR3 here is CSVGTGYYGYTF. CDR3 DNA: TGCAGCGTTGGGACAGGGTACTATGGCTACACCTTC.

The genes are TRBV19 and TRBJ2-2; a possible D gene is TRBD1 (6 bases). Germline V gene sequence: CDR1 LNHDA, CDR2 SQIVND (reference sequence). Trimming cost V 8 bases and J 6 bases, with 10 bases left between them. The CDR3 is made up of 12 amino acids. CDR3 residues: CASSGAAGELFF. CDR3 sequence (DNA): TGTGCCAGTTCAGGGGCCGCCGGGGAGCTGTTTTTT.

The CDR3 DNA reads TGCGCCAGCAGCTCCTCTACAGGGGGGACTAATGAAAAACTGTTTTTT. This codes for CASSSSTGGTNEKLFF. This sequence joins TRBV5-1 and TRBJ1-4; TRBD1 matches 8 bases. The V and J ends lost 3 bases and 2 bases, in that order; junction bases with no gene match: 6. Germline CDR1 reads SGHRS; CDR2 reads YFSETQ. This CDR3 is 16 amino acids long. Combining the CDR3 with reference TRBV5-1 and TRBJ1-4 gives the whole variable domain KAGVTQTPRYLIKTRGQQVTLSCSPISGHRSVSWYQQTPGQGLQFLFEYFSETQRNKGNFPGRFSGRQFSNSRSEMNVSTLELGDSALYLCASSSSTGGTNEKLFFGSGTQLSVL.